The 32 T cell receptor beta chains in this list originate from one sample, sequenced in a study of T cells in localized non-small cell lung cancer. The method was immunoSEQ multiplex PCR; TCRdb's version includes in-frame clones alone and lacks a portion of them. There are 45,000 to 60,000 clones in the sample; around 80% occur only once, and roughly 4.9% lies in the top ten. The material was PBMCs, obtained before any cancer treatment. These receptors originate from a woman aged 35-75 years with stage II lung adenocarcinoma.

The rearrangement links TRBV18 to TRBJ2-1; D may correspond to TRBD1 or TRBD2 (6 bases each). The CDR3 length is 15 residues. V dropped 5 bases and J dropped 8 bases, with 19 bases sitting between them. Germline CDR1 reads KGHSH; CDR2 reads LQKENI. CDR3 sequence (DNA): TGTGCCAGCTCAAGCCGGGACTCCGAGGGGGATGAGCAGTTCTTC. This gives the protein CASSSRDSEGDEQFF.

V is TRBV28 and J is TRBJ1-3, with TRBD1 identical over 9 bases. V shed 1 base, J shed 3 bases, and the junction held 4 bases outside the gene matches. This CDR3 region has 16 residues. Germline-derived CDR1 and CDR2 are MDHEN and SYDVKM. The CDR3 coding sequence is TGTGCCAGCAGTTTATTACAGGGGGCTCTTGGAAACACCATATATTTT. It codes for CASSLLQGALGNTIYF.

V gene TRBV7-3 combines with J gene TRBJ2-2, with D possibly TRBD2 on 6 matching bases. Germline V gives CDR1 SGHTA, CDR2 FQGTGA. V was shortened by 2 bases and J by 6 bases, with 7 bases between the two germline ends. The CDR3 runs 13 residues. The CDR3, as DNA: TGTGCCAGCAGCTTACGGGAGCCCGGGGAGCTGTTTTTT. It yields the protein CASSLREPGELFF.

In DNA, the CDR3 is TGTGCCAGCAGTTTGAGGCTGAGTCAGCCCCAGCATTTT. This encodes CASSLRLSQPQHF. The V call is TRBV27, the J call TRBJ1-5; D gene unclear. Per the germline V gene, CDR1 is MNHEY and CDR2 is SMNVEV (reference sequence). The CDR3 is 13 amino acids. Trimming took 3 bases from V and 6 from J, leaving 9 bases between them.

The CDR3 coding sequence is TGTGCCAGCAGCCCAACAAGTAGCAAAAACATTCAGTACTTC. Translating gives CASSPTSSKNIQYF. This chain joins TRBV9 and TRBJ2-4, with unresolved D. This CDR3 is built from 14 residues. The V gene lost 4 bases and the J gene lost 3 bases, with 11 bases spanning the gap. The V gene's germline CDR1 is SGDLS and CDR2 YYNGEE.

A few counts support this clone. As DNA, the CDR3 is TGTGCCAGCAGCGAAAGGGGTCGGAACACTGAAGCTTTCTTT. This translates into CASSERGRNTEAFF. J is TRBJ1-1 and V is TRBV11-3; D is possibly TRBD1 (5 bases). The germline V and J ends were trimmed by 5 bases and 1 base, with 11 bases remaining between them. Germline assignment: CDR1 SGHNT and CDR2 YENEEA. The CDR3 sequence is 14 residues long.

This chain joins TRBV4-1 and TRBJ1-5, with D maybe TRBD1 (5 bases). Trimming removed 1 base at V and 7 bases at J, with 11 bases between. The CDR3 has 14 amino acids. CDR1 and CDR2 from the germline V gene are MGHRA and YSYEKL. CDR3 in amino acids: CASSQVDSWQPQHF. The CDR3 DNA follows: TGCGCCAGCAGCCAAGTAGACAGCTGGCAGCCCCAGCATTTT.

The rearrangement links TRBV19 to TRBJ2-3; D not resolved. The CDR3 is 15 amino acids. Germline V gives CDR1 LNHDA, CDR2 SQIVND (reference sequence). V was trimmed by 1 base and J by 4 bases, leaving 12 bases between them. As DNA, the CDR3 is TGTGCCAGTAGTATAGGTGGCAGTAAAGCAGATACGCAGTATTTT. Translated, it gives CASSIGGSKADTQYF.

This chain joins TRBV11-3 and TRBJ2-1; 7 bases agree with TRBD1. Looked up from germline, CDR1 is SGHNT and CDR2 is YENEEA. The CDR3 length is 12 residues. V trimming: 5 bases; J trimming: 10 bases; junction bases outside the gene matches: 5. The CDR3 sequence is CASSAQGYEQFF. The CDR3 nucleotides read TGTGCCAGCAGCGCACAGGGGTACGAGCAGTTCTTC. Together with reference TRBV11-3 and TRBJ2-1, the CDR3 gives the full variable domain: EAGVVQSPRYKIIEKKQPVAFWCNPISGHNTLYWYLQNLGQGPELLIRYENEEAVDDSQLPKDRFSAERLKGVDSTLKIQPAELGDSAVYLCASSAQGYEQFFGPGTRLTVL.

The V and J genes are TRBV5-6 and TRBJ1-6; possible D gene TRBD1, 5 bases. Germline V gene sequence: CDR1 SGHDT, CDR2 YYEEEE. The CDR3 is 17 amino acids. Between the trimmed V and J ends, which lost 1 base and 0 bases, there was a span of 11 bases. CDR3 protein: CASSLRGLSSYNSPLHF. The CDR3 DNA reads TGTGCCAGCAGCTTGAGGGGCCTCAGCTCCTATAATTCACCCCTCCACTTT.

The rearrangement joins TRBV6-6 to TRBJ1-2; 8 bases align to TRBD1. V trimming: 0 bases; J trimming: 4 bases; junction bases outside the gene matches: 4. The germline CDR1 and CDR2 sequences are MNHNY and SVGAGI (reference sequence). This CDR3 spans 15 amino acids. The CDR3 DNA follows: TGTGCCAGCAGTTACTCGACAGGGGACCCCTATGGCTACACCTTC. As protein: CASSYSTGDPYGYTF.

This clone appeared a single time. V and J are TRBV18 and TRBJ1-2; tentatively, D is TRBD1 (6 bases). The CDR3 consists of 15 residues. V gave up 3 bases and J gave up 4 bases, with 15 bases separating them. The germline V gene has CDR1 KGHSH and CDR2 LQKENI. DNA for the CDR3: TGTGCCAGCTCACCCAGGGGAAATCGGCTCTATGGCTACACCTTC. It translates to CASSPRGNRLYGYTF. The entire variable domain, with the rest obtained from reference TRBV18 and TRBJ1-2, is as follows: NAGVMQNPRHLVRRRGQEARLRCSPMKGHSHVYWYRQLPEEGLKFMVYLQKENIIDESGMPKERFSAEFPKEGPSILRIQQVVRGDSAAYFCASSPRGNRLYGYTFGSGTRLTVV.

The V call is TRBV9, the J call TRBJ2-3; 9 bases fit TRBD1. In germline, CDR1 is SGDLS, CDR2 YYNGEE. J was trimmed by 5 bases and V by 0 bases; bases with no gene match: 16. CDR3 length: 19 amino acids. As DNA, the CDR3 is TGTGCCAGCAGCGTAGATTCCGGGACAGGGTTCCGGTTGGAAGATACGCAGTATTTT. Its translation is CASSVDSGTGFRLEDTQYF.

Remarks on this clone: Other DNA variants within this sample encode the same CDR3. This chain joins TRBV2 and TRBJ1-4; D gene ambiguous. The V gene's germline CDR1 is SNHLY and CDR2 FYNNEI. The V gene lost 9 bases and the J gene lost 8 bases, with 16 bases spanning the gap. This CDR3 contains 13 residues. In nucleotides, the CDR3 is TGTGCCAGTTCTCGATTAACAAGAGAAAAACTGTTTTTT. Translated: CASSRLTREKLFF.

J is TRBJ2-7 and V is TRBV5-4, with D possibly matching TRBD1 (6 bases). Germline CDR1 and CDR2: SGHNT and YYREEE (reference sequence). This CDR3 has 15 amino acids. With 3 bases removed from V and 3 bases from J, the gap between germline ends came to 16 bases. The CDR3 spells CASSYPGHDGYEQYF. The CDR3, as DNA: TGTGCCAGCAGCTATCCGGGACACGATGGCTACGAGCAGTACTTC.

The J gene is TRBJ2-5, the V gene TRBV6-5, with TRBD1 matching 8 bases. J was trimmed by 2 bases and V by 2 bases; bases with no gene match: 4. Germline values: CDR1 MNHEY, CDR2 SVGAGI. This CDR3 contains 15 residues. The CDR3 is CASSYQQGGQETQYF. Here the CDR3 DNA reads TGTGCCAGCAGTTACCAACAGGGGGGACAAGAGACCCAGTACTTC.

This chain's CDR3 is CASSPLGRAVYTEGDEKLFF. The CDR3 nucleotides are TGCGCCAGCAGCCCCCTCGGGAGGGCAGTGTATACAGAAGGGGATGAAAAACTGTTTTTT. This chain joins TRBV5-1 and TRBJ1-4; TRBD1 is a possible D gene (5 bases). CDR1 is SGHRS, CDR2 YFSETQ, per germline. CDR3 length equals 20 residues. V was pared by 4 bases and J by 6 bases, with 31 bases between.

This clone appeared once. This chain connects TRBV6-4 to TRBJ2-5; 13 nucleotides line up with TRBD2. The CDR3 loop spans 15 amino acids. Germline V CDR1 and CDR2: MRHNA, SNTAGT. V shed 4 bases and J 3 bases; nucleotides not matched to a gene: 2. For the CDR3, the DNA is TGTGCCAGCAGTGCCGGGACTAGCGGGGAAGAGACCCAGTACTTC. As protein: CASSAGTSGEETQYF.

This clone was seen just once. This rearrangement joins TRBV27 to TRBJ2-7; possible D gene TRBD1, 5 bases. The V end lost 5 bases, the J end lost 7 bases, and 18 bases lay between the germline ends. The CDR3 contains 14 residues. CDR1 MNHEY and CDR2 SMNVEV come from the germline V gene (reference sequence). The DNA of the CDR3 is TGTGCCAGCAGTACAGGCCTGGAAAGGGGAGAGCAGTACTTC. This encodes CASSTGLERGEQYF.

The chain links TRBV19 to TRBJ1-5; possible D gene TRBD1, 5 bases. Germline assignment: CDR1 LNHDA and CDR2 SQIVND (reference sequence). The CDR3 runs 16 residues. Trimming removed 3 bases at V and 3 bases at J, with 15 bases between. CDR3 protein: CASSIRSRGDNQPQHF. The CDR3 coding sequence is TGTGCCAGTAGTATCAGATCCAGAGGGGACAATCAGCCCCAGCATTTT.

The V gene is TRBV11-2, the J gene TRBJ1-3; TRBD1 matches at 7 bases. CDR3 length: 11 residues. V gave up 8 bases and J gave up 8 bases; unmatched junction bases: 3. CDR1 is SGHAT and CDR2 is FQNNGV in the germline V gene. For the CDR3, the DNA is TGTGCCAGCGGAGGGGGCCACACCATATATTTT. It encodes CASGGGHTIYF.

The chain has TRBV15 and TRBJ1-5; no clear D. CDR1 is LNHNV, CDR2 YYDKDF, per germline (reference sequence). V shed 4 bases and J shed 4 bases, with 20 bases lying between them. The CDR3 length is 17 residues. CDR3 residues: CATSKKGMVIWNQPQHF. CDR3 in DNA: TGTGCCACCAGCAAAAAGGGTATGGTAATATGGAATCAGCCCCAGCATTTT.

A remark on this clone: An end of the junction does not agree with germline; a read error may underlie this. This chain uses TRBV7-7 with TRBJ2-5; 11 positions agree with TRBD2. The CDR3 runs to 13 residues. CDR1 and CDR2 (germline): SSHAT, FNYEAQ (reference sequence). The CDR3 nucleotides read TGTGCTAGCAGCTCTAGCGGGGGGGAGACCCAGTACTTC. This sequence encodes CASSSSGGETQYF.

The J gene is TRBJ1-2, the V gene TRBV30; D call uncertain. This CDR3 is built from 15 residues. V was cut by 5 bases and J by 5 bases, with 21 bases left in between. Germline lookup yields CDR1 GTSNPN and CDR2 SVGIG (reference sequence). CDR3 sequence (DNA): TGTGCCTGGTCCCCGGAGGTCCCCTTCGGATATGGCTACACCTTC. Translating gives CAWSPEVPFGYGYTF.

Worth noting for this clone: The same CDR3 also results from other DNA sequences found in this sample. The rearrangement links TRBV7-2 to TRBJ1-3; no firm D call. Per germline, CDR1 SGHTA and CDR2 FQGNSA. Trimming took 0 bases from V and 4 from J, leaving 7 bases between them. The CDR3 has 14 residues. The CDR3 nucleotides are TGTGCCAGCAGCTTAGCAGGGTCCGGAAACACCATATATTTT. It translates to CASSLAGSGNTIYF.

V is TRBV4-1 and J is TRBJ2-3, with D unresolved. V was cut by 5 bases and J by 3 bases, with 12 bases left in between. Germline-derived CDR1 and CDR2 are MGHRA and YSYEKL. The CDR3 loop spans 14 amino acids. In DNA form, the CDR3 reads TGCGCCAGCAGCGTCGTAAGTCAGACAGATACGCAGTATTTT. This sequence encodes CASSVVSQTDTQYF.

J is TRBJ1-2 and V is TRBV19; a weak D match, TRBD1 (5 bases). The CDR3 spans 13 residues. V was pared by 3 bases and J by 4 bases, with 9 bases between. Germline V gene data show CDR1 as LNHDA and CDR2 as SQIVND (reference sequence). CDR3: CASSMGRAYGYTF. The CDR3 DNA reads TGTGCCAGTAGTATGGGCAGGGCCTATGGCTACACCTTC.

V usage is TRBV5-1 and J usage is TRBJ1-2, with no clear D. Germline V CDR1 and CDR2: SGHRS, YFSETQ. Trimming took off 0 bases at V and 7 bases at J, with 10 bases between the two ends. The length of the CDR3 is 13 residues. The DNA of the CDR3 is TGCGCCAGCAGCTTGGGCGTAGAGCTTGGCTACACCTTC. It is translated as CASSLGVELGYTF.

The chain has TRBV7-3 and TRBJ1-2; D uncertain. Trimming cost V 5 bases and J 8 bases, with 21 bases left between them. Germline V gene sequence: CDR1 SGHTA, CDR2 FQGTGA. The CDR3 has 15 amino acids. Here the CDR3 DNA reads TGTGCCAGCAGCATTTTACCGACCGCCTGGGAGGGCTACACCTTC. It encodes CASSILPTAWEGYTF.

Concerning this clone itself: A much more abundant neighbour one base away suggests this may be a read error. The identical CDR3 is also encoded by other nucleotide sequences in the sample. The chain uses TRBV29-1 and TRBJ2-5; D call uncertain. CDR1 and CDR2 (germline): SQVTM, ANQGSEA. CDR3 length equals 14 residues. The V end was cut by 0 bases, the J end by 0 bases, with 8 bases between. CDR3 coding DNA: TGCAGCGTTGAAGATCGGGCGTACCAAGAGACCCAGTACTTC. It yields the protein CSVEDRAYQETQYF.

This clone turned up a few times. V is TRBV9 and J is TRBJ1-2; 7 bases map to TRBD1. Trimming took 0 bases from V and 4 from J; bases not matched to a gene: 3. This CDR3 is 14 amino acids long. Germline V CDR1 and CDR2: SGDLS, YYNGEE. The CDR3 nucleotides read TGTGCCAGCAGCGTAGTGACAGGGAGCTATGGCTACACCTTC. Translation gives CASSVVTGSYGYTF.

The chain has TRBV7-2 and TRBJ1-1, with TRBD1 matching over 7 bases. The CDR3 consists of 14 residues. Trimming took 5 bases from V and 0 from J; bases not matched to a gene: 3. CDR1 is SGHTA, CDR2 FQGNSA, per germline. In DNA form, the CDR3 reads TGTGCCAGCAGCCCCAGGGGGTTGAACACTGAAGCTTTCTTT. Its translation: CASSPRGLNTEAFF.